A selection of T cell receptor beta chains follows, all from one sample in a study of blood T cell repertoires in COVID-19. Measured with immunoSEQ multiplex PCR; TCRdb has only the in-frame clones, and not every one. The table records tens of thousands of clones, approximately 88% of them present only once. Material: peripheral blood. The receptors stem from a man aged 50 or older with active COVID-19. Each CDR3 is given with its conserved first and last residue. D genes are given only for firm matches. Part of the rows lack a size; the others show once, few, many or a class for expanded clones.

cdr3_nt,cdr3_aa,clone_size,j_call,d_call,v_call
TGTGCTAGCAGCGACTTGACTAGCGGGGGGGGGCGTGAGCAGTTCTTC,CASSDLTSGGGREQFF,.,TRBJ2-1,TRBD2,TRBV7-7
TGTGCCAGCAGTCTGACACTCAATCAGCCCCAGCATTTT,CASSLTLNQPQHF,.,TRBJ1-5,.,TRBV12-3/TRBV12-4
TGTGCCAGCAGCCAAGTGTTAGCGGGGGGGAGCTCCTACAATGAGCAGTTCTTC,CASSQVLAGGSSYNEQFF,.,TRBJ2-1,TRBD2,TRBV4-2
TGTGCCAGCAGCTTAGAGCGTAGGACAGGGGGGAAGACCCAGTACTTC,CASSLERRTGGKTQYF,.,TRBJ2-5,TRBD1,TRBV5-6
TGTGCCTGCCCCCGGGGGGGCGTGAACACTGAAGCTTTCTTT,CACPRGGVNTEAFF,.,TRBJ1-1,.,TRBV30
TGTGCCAGCAGCTTGACCGGGGGGAGGGAGACCCAGTACTTC,CASSLTGGRETQYF,.,TRBJ2-5,TRBD2,TRBV7-9
TGTGCCAGCAGTTATAGCGGGAGGGGATTCGGTGAGCAGTTCTTC,CASSYSGRGFGEQFF,.,TRBJ2-1,TRBD2,TRBV5-6
TGTGCCAGTAGTATCCCAGGGTTCTATGGCTACACCTTC,CASSIPGFYGYTF,.,TRBJ1-2,.,TRBV19
TGTGCCAGCAGCGGGACTAGCAGGGAGACCCAGTACTTC,CASSGTSRETQYF,.,TRBJ2-5,TRBD2,TRBV6-2/TRBV6-3
TGTGCCAGCAGCCAATTAATTGAGACGGAGGATAACACTGAAGCTTTCTTT,CASSQLIETEDNTEAFF,.,TRBJ1-1,.,TRBV3-1/TRBV3-2
TGTGCCAGCAGCCACAACGCGGGGGAGAGCACCCTCCACTTT,CASSHNAGESTLHF,.,TRBJ1-6,.,TRBV3-1/TRBV3-2
TGTGCCAGCACCTGGGGGGTGACCGGGGAGCTGTTTTTT,CASTWGVTGELFF,.,TRBJ2-2,.,TRBV28
TGTGCCAGCACCACGCGACAGGGGACAGATACGCAGTATTTT,CASTTRQGTDTQYF,.,TRBJ2-3,TRBD1,TRBV6-5
TGCGCCAGCAGCCAAGCCCGGGACAGCACCGAGCAGTACTTC,CASSQARDSTEQYF,.,TRBJ2-7,TRBD1,TRBV4-1
TGCGCCAGCAGCACCCGGGACAGGGCGCTCGAGCAGTACTTC,CASSTRDRALEQYF,.,TRBJ2-7,TRBD1,TRBV5-1
TGTGCCAGCAGTGAGGGAGACGGTGAAAAACTGTTTTTT,CASSEGDGEKLFF,.,TRBJ1-4,.,TRBV2
TGCGCCAGCAGCTTGCCCCTGGGGGGAGCGGGTGGCTACACCTTC,CASSLPLGGAGGYTF,once,TRBJ1-2,.,TRBV5-1
TGTGCCAGCAGCCTGGCACCGGGACTAGCGGGGGGGTCGGATACGCAGTATTTT,CASSLAPGLAGGSDTQYF,.,TRBJ2-3,TRBD2,TRBV7-2
TGTGCCAGCAGCGTAGGTCTAGGGGACAGCAACTATGGCTACACCTTC,CASSVGLGDSNYGYTF,once,TRBJ1-2,TRBD1,TRBV9
TGTGCCAGCAGTTACTACTACAGGGGGGAGGAGACCCAGTACTTC,CASSYYYRGEETQYF,once,TRBJ2-5,TRBD1,TRBV6-6
TGTGCCAGCAGCCAAGATACGGGTCAGCCCCAGCATTTT,CASSQDTGQPQHF,.,TRBJ1-5,.,TRBV4-2
TGTGCCAGCAGTTGGTTTAGCGGAGGGTACGAGCAGTACTTC,CASSWFSGGYEQYF,.,TRBJ2-7,.,TRBV27
TGTGCCAGCAGCCCCGGGGGGGGCGGGAATCAGCCCCAGCATTTT,CASSPGGGGNQPQHF,.,TRBJ1-5,.,TRBV5-4
TGTGCCACCAGCGCCCGAGGGAGCTCCTATAATTCACCCCTCCACTTT,CATSARGSSYNSPLHF,.,TRBJ1-6,.,TRBV15
TGTGCCAGCAGCTTAGATCACGGTCAGCCCCAGCATTTT,CASSLDHGQPQHF,.,TRBJ1-5,.,TRBV7-2
TGTGCCAGCAGGGGGACTAGCGGGGGTTGGTCAGATACGCAGTATTTT,CASRGTSGGWSDTQYF,.,TRBJ2-3,TRBD2,TRBV27
TGTGCCAGCAGATCGACAGGCACCCAAGAGACCCAGTACTTC,CASRSTGTQETQYF,.,TRBJ2-5,.,TRBV2
TGTGCCAGCAGTTTCATTCGGGGGTTGGGGCCCTACGAGCAGTACTTC,CASSFIRGLGPYEQYF,.,TRBJ2-7,.,TRBV28
TGTGCCACTTGCAGGGGTCGAACCGGGGAGCTGTTTTTT,CATCRGRTGELFF,few,TRBJ2-2,.,TRBV6-5
TGCGCCAGCAGCGAACAGGCGAATTCGGATACGCAGTATTTT,CASSEQANSDTQYF,few,TRBJ2-3,.,TRBV5-1
TGTGCCAGCAGCTTGTACGGTCAGCCCCAGCATTTT,CASSLYGQPQHF,few,TRBJ1-5,.,TRBV5-6
TGTGCCAGCAGCCCGAATCCGGTGGAAAAACTGTTTTTT,CASSPNPVEKLFF,.,TRBJ1-4,.,TRBV3-1/TRBV3-2
TGTGCCAGCAGCTTAGATCCCTTATACGAGCAGTACTTC,CASSLDPLYEQYF,.,TRBJ2-7,.,TRBV11-2
TGTGCCAGCAGCTCTGGACAGGGGCAGACTTTT,CASSSGQGQTF,.,TRBJ1-4,TRBD1,TRBV7-2
TGCGCCAGCAGCTTGAGTCCTAGCGGCACCGGGGAGCTGTTTTTT,CASSLSPSGTGELFF,few,TRBJ2-2,TRBD2,TRBV5-1
TGTGCCAGCAGCCCCATACTAAGAACTGAAGCTTTCTTT,CASSPILRTEAFF,.,TRBJ1-1,.,TRBV14
TGCGCCAGCAGCTTAGTCAGGCCGAACACTGAAGCTTTCTTT,CASSLVRPNTEAFF,.,TRBJ1-1,.,TRBV5-1
TGTGCCAGCAGCTTGACTAGCGGGGGAATCGGGGAGCTGTTTTTT,CASSLTSGGIGELFF,.,TRBJ2-2,TRBD2,TRBV7-9
TGCAGTGCTAGACCCGGTCCTGAAGCTTTCTTT,CSARPGPEAFF,.,TRBJ1-1,.,TRBV20-1
TGTGCCAGCAGCTTAGCGTATGGACTCGGGACAGGTTATAATTCACCCCTCCACTTT,CASSLAYGLGTGYNSPLHF,.,TRBJ1-6,TRBD1,TRBV7-2
TGTGCCAGCAGCCAAGATCGGGAGACCCAGTACTTC,CASSQDRETQYF,.,TRBJ2-5,.,TRBV3-1/TRBV3-2
TGTGCCAGCAGCGGCCAGTTTGCGGGTGAAGCTTTCTTT,CASSGQFAGEAFF,.,TRBJ1-1,.,TRBV5-6